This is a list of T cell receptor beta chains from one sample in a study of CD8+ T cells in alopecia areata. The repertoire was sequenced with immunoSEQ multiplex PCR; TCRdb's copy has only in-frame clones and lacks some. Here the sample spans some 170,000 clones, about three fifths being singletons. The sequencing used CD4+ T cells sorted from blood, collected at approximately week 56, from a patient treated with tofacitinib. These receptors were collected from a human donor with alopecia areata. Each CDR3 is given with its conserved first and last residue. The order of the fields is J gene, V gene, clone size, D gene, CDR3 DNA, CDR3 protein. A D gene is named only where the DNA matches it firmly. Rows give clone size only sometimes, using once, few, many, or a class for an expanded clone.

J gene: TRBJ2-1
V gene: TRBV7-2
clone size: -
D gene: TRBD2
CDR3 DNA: TGTGCCAGCAGCTCCGCGACTAGCGGGGGGTACAATGAGCAGTTCTTC
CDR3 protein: CASSSATSGGYNEQFF

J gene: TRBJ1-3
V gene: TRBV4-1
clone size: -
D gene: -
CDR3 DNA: TGCGCCAGCAGCCAAGGACAGACCTCTGGAAACACCATATATTTT
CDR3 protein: CASSQGQTSGNTIYF

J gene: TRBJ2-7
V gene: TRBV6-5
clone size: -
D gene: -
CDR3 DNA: TGTGCCAGCAGCCGACAGGTGAAGAGCTCCTACGAGCAGTACTTC
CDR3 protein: CASSRQVKSSYEQYF

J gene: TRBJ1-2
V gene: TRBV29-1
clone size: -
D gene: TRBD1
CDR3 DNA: TGCAGCGTTTTATCGACAGGGGGAGGCTACACCTTC
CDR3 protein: CSVLSTGGGYTF

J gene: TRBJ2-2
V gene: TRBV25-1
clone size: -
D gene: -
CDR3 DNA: TGTGCCAGCAGTGTTCAGGCCCGCACCGGGGAGCTGTTTTTT
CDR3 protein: CASSVQARTGELFF

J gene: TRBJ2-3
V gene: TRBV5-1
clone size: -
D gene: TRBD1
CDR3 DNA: TGCGCCAGCAGCTTGAGGACAGGGCAGACAGATACGCAGTATTTT
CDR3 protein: CASSLRTGQTDTQYF

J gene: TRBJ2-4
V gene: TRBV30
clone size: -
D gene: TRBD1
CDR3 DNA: TGTGCCTGGGTTCCCCGTCTAGGGACAGGGGTATTAGCCAAAAACATTCAGTACTTC
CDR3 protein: CAWVPRLGTGVLAKNIQYF

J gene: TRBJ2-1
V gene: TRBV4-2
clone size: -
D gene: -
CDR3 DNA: TGTGCCAGCAGCCAAGATCATGGAAATCCCCCGTTCTTC
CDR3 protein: CASSQDHGNPPFF

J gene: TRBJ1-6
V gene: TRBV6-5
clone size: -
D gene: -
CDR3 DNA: TGTGCCAGCAGACCCCAGGGAAGTCAAGGTTCACCCCTCCACTTT
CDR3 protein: CASRPQGSQGSPLHF

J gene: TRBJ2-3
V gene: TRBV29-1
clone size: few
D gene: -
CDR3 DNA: TGCAGCGTTGAAGGGCCCGCTAGCACAGATACGCAGTATTTT
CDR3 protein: CSVEGPASTDTQYF

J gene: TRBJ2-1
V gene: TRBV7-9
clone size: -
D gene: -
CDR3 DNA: TGTGCCAGCAGCTTAAGTAGGGGCGGGGTGTCCTACAATGAGCAGTTCTTC
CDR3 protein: CASSLSRGGVSYNEQFF

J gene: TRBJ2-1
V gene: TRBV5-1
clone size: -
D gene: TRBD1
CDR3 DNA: TGCGCCAGCAGCCAGGGACAGGGGGTTAAGCAGTTCTTC
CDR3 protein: CASSQGQGVKQFF

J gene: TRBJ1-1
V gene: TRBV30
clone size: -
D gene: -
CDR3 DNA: TGTGCCTGGTGGAGGGGATTGGGGCATGGGGCTTTCTTT
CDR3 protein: CAWWRGLGHGAFF

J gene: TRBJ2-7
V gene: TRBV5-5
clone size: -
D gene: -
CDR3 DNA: TGTGCCAGCAGCCCGACCCAATTCGTTCAAGCCTACGAGCAGTACTTC
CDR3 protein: CASSPTQFVQAYEQYF

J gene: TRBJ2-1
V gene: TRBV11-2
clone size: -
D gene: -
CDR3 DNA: TGTGCCAGCAGCCCCGAGGGGCGAAGGTACAATGAGCAGTTCTTC
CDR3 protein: CASSPEGRRYNEQFF

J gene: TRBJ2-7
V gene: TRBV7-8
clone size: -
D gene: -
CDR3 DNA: TGTGCCAGCACCCCGACGGGGGGCGGGTACGAGCAGTACTTC
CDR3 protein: CASTPTGGGYEQYF

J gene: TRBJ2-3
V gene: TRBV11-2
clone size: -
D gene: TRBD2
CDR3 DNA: TGTGCCAGCACTTTGGGGACTAGGACCACAGATACGCAGTATTTT
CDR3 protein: CASTLGTRTTDTQYF

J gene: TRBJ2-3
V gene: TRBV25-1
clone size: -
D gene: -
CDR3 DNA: TGTGCCAGCACTAGCACAGATACGCAGTATTTT
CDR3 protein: CASTSTDTQYF

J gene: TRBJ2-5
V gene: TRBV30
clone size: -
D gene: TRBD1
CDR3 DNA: TGTGCCTGGAGCGTCGGACAGGGATCGGAGACCCAGTACTTC
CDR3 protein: CAWSVGQGSETQYF

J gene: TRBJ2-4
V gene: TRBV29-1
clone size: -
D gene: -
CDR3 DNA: TGCAGCGTTGAGGGGGGAGCCAAAAACATTCAGTACTTC
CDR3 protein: CSVEGGAKNIQYF

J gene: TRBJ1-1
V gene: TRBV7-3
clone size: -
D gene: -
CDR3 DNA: TGTGCCAGCGAAGAGGTCAGGGGACGAGCTTTCTTT
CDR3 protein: CASEEVRGRAFF

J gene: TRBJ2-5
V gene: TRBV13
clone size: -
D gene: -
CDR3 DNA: TGTGCCAGCAGCTTCCAGATACAAGAGACCCAGTACTTC
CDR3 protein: CASSFQIQETQYF

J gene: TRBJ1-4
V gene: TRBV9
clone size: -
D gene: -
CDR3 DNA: TGTGCCAGCAGCGTAGCCTCGTTTACGACTAATGAAAAACTGTTTTTT
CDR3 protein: CASSVASFTTNEKLFF

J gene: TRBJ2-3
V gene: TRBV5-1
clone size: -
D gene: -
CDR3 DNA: TGCGCCAGCAGCTTCTGGGGGAGGAACACAGATACGCAGTATTTT
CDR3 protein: CASSFWGRNTDTQYF

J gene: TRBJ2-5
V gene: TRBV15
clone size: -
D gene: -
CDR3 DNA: TGTGCCACCAGCGAAGAAAGGAGGCCAGTCGGAGAGACCCAGTACTTC
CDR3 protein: CATSEERRPVGETQYF

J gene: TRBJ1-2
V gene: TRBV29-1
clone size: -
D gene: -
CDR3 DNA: TGCAGCGTACCGGACCCGGAGGGCTACACCTTC
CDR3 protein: CSVPDPEGYTF

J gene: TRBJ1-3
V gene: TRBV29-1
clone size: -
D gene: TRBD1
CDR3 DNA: TGCAGCGGACGACAGGGGAACACCATATATTTT
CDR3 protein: CSGRQGNTIYF

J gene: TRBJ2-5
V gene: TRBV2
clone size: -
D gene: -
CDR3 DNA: TGTGCCAGCAGTGAAGCGCACCAAGAGACCCAGTACTTC
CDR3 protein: CASSEAHQETQYF

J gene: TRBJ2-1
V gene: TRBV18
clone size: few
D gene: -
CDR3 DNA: TGTGCCAGCTCACTCGGGACGCCTGAGCAGTTCTTC
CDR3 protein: CASSLGTPEQFF

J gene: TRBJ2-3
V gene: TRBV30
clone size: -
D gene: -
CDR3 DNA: TGTGCCTGGGGGGTTGGTGGCTCCACAGATACGCAGTATTTT
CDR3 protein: CAWGVGGSTDTQYF

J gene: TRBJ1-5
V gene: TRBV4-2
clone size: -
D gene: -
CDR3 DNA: TGTGCCAGCAGCCAAGTGGGCTTTAGCAATCAGCCCCAGCATTTT
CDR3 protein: CASSQVGFSNQPQHF

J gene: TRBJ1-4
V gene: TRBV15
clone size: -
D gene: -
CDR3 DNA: TGTGCCACCAGCAGAGATCGGAGTGCAAACGAAAAACTGTTTTTT
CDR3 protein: CATSRDRSANEKLFF

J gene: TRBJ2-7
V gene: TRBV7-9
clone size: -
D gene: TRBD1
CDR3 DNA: TGTGCCAGCAGCTTAGGACAGGGGGACTACGAGCAGTACTTC
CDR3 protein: CASSLGQGDYEQYF

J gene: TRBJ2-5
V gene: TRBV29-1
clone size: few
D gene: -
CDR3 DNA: TGCAGCGTTTACGACCTGGGCGAGACCCAGTACTTC
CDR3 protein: CSVYDLGETQYF

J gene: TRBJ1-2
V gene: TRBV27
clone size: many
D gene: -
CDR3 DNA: TGTGCCAGCAGTTTGTCAGGGTCGAACAATGGCTACACCTTC
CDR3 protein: CASSLSGSNNGYTF

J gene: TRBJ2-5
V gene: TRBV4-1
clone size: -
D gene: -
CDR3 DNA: TGCGCCAGCAGCCAAGATACCGGGGAAGAGACCCAGTACTTC
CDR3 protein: CASSQDTGEETQYF

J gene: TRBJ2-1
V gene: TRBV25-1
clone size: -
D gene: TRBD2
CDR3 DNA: TGTGCCAGCAGTGACAGCGGGGCAAGCTACAATGAGCAGTTCTTC
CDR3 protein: CASSDSGASYNEQFF

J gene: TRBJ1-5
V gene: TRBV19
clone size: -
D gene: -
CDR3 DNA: TGTGCCAGTATAGATGGTAGTACCTATAGCAATCAGCCCCAGCATTTT
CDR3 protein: CASIDGSTYSNQPQHF

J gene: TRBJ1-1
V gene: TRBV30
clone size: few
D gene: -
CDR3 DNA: TGTGCCTGGAGTCGGGAAAGACGGCAAGGCTTT
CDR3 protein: CAWSRERRQGF

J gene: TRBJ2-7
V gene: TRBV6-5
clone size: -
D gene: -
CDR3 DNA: TGTGCCAGCAGTTACTGGAGGGCCTCTCGGGAGCAGTACTTC
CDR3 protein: CASSYWRASREQYF

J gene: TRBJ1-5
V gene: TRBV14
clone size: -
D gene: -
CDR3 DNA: TGTGCCAGCAGCCAAAGAAGGGGGGAACCCCAGCATTTT
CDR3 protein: CASSQRRGEPQHF

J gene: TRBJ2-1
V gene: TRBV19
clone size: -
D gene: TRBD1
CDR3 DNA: TGTGCCAGTAGTATTAGGGGGCGCAATGAGCAGTTCTTC
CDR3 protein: CASSIRGRNEQFF

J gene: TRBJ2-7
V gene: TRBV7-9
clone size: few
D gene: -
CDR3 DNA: TGTGCCAGCAGCTTCTCCCTCGAGCAGTACTTC
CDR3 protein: CASSFSLEQYF

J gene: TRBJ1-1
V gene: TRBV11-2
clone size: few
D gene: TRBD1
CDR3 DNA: TGTGCCAGCAGCCTTTTGACAGGGAGTACTACCGAAGCTTTCTTT
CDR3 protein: CASSLLTGSTTEAFF

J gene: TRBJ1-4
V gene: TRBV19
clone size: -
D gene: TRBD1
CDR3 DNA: TGTGCCAGTCAGTACGGAGGGGGCGGTGAAAAACTGTTTTTT
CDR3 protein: CASQYGGGGEKLFF

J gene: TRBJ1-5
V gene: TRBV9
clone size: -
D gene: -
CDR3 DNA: TGTGCCAGCAGCGGGACTTTAGGTCCCCAGCATTTT
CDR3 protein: CASSGTLGPQHF

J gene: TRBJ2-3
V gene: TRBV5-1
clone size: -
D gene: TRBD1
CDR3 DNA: TGCGCCAGCAGCTCTATCGACAGGGGTGGCACAGATACGCAGTATTTT
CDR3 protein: CASSSIDRGGTDTQYF

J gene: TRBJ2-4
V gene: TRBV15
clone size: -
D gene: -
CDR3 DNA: TGTGCCACCAGCAGAGGGACCTGGGGGACGGCCAAAAACATTCAGTACTTC
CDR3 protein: CATSRGTWGTAKNIQYF

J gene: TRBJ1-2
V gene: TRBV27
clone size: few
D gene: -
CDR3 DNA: TGTGCCAGCAGTTTAACGGCCGCAACCCTCCCGTCCGGAGGCTACACCTTC
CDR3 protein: CASSLTAATLPSGGYTF

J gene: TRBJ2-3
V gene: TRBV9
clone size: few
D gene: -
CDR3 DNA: TGTGCCAGCGGAGGGACTAGCACAGATACGCAGTATTTT
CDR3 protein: CASGGTSTDTQYF

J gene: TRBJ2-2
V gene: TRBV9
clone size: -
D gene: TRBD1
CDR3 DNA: TGTGCCAGCAGCGTGCTGACAGGGAGTGGTACCGGGGAGCTGTTTTTT
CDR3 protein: CASSVLTGSGTGELFF

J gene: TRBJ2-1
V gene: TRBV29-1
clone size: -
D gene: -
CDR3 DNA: TGCAGCGTTGAAGTGAGGCCAGATGAGCAGTTCTTC
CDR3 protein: CSVEVRPDEQFF